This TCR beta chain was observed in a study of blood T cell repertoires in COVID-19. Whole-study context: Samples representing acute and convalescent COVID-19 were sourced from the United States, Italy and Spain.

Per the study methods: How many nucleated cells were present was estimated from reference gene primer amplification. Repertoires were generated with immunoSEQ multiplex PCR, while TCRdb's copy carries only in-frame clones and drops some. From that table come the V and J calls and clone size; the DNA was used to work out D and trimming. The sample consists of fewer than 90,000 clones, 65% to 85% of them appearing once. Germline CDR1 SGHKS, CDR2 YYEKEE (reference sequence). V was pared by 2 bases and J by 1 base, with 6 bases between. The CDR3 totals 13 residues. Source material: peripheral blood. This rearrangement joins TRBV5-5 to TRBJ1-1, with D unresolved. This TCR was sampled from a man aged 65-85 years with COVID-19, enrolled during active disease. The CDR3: CASSFSENTEAFF. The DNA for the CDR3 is TGTGCCAGCAGCTTTTCAGAGAACACTGAAGCTTTCTTT.